This T cell receptor beta chain comes out of a study of read filtering for tumor transcriptome and immune sequencing. About the research overall: R-ISS stage counts were under 10 for I, about 15 for II, 6 or 7 for III. IR-seq gave about 3.5 to 10.27 million TCR reads per sample; RNA-seq gave 85 to 1273.

The V end was cut by 1 base, the J end by 10 bases, with 12 bases between. This CDR3 spans 13 amino acids. Germline CDR1 and CDR2: SGHNT and YENEEA. This library used roughly 370 ng RNA and molecular barcoded adaptors spanning alpha/delta and beta/gamma chains. TCRdb re-called the reads through MiXCR, storing one row per CDR3 protein. The table has around 140,000 distinct CDR3 sequences, under 15% seen once. This clonotype occurred many times. The sample consisted of a population of CD138-negative cells sorted from bone marrow. This sequence was found in a donor at least 40 years old with multiple myeloma. This chain uses TRBV11-3 with TRBJ2-3; D uncertain. For the CDR3, the DNA is TGTGCCAGCAGCTTAGGACGGCTAGGCGCGCAGTATTTT. Its translation is CASSLGRLGAQYF.